Below are 20 T cell receptor beta chains sequenced from a single sample in a study of blood T cell repertoires in COVID-19. Repertoires were generated with immunoSEQ multiplex PCR, while TCRdb's copy carries only in-frame clones and drops some. The data show 300,000 or so clones, roughly nine tenths seen once. The sample was peripheral blood. Every receptor here comes from a woman aged 30 to 39 with COVID-19, enrolled during active disease.

The chain carries TRBV5-4 and TRBJ1-2; 9 bases map to TRBD1. The CDR3 is 15 amino acids. Germline V gene sequence: CDR1 SGHNT, CDR2 YYREEE (reference sequence). The ends lost 4 bases at V and 5 bases at J; junction bases unmatched: 9. The CDR3 bases are TGTGCCAGCAGCCCGGGACAGGGCTCAGGATATGGCTACACCTTC. Translation: CASSPGQGSGYGYTF.

The chain recombines TRBV6-1 with TRBJ1-5; 10 nucleotides match TRBD1. Losses at the gene ends were 1 base for V and 9 bases for J; bases not matched to a gene: 3. Germline values: CDR1 MNHNS, CDR2 SASEGT. The CDR3 spans 14 residues. CDR3 nucleotide sequence: TGTGCCAGCAGTGAAGTAAGGGACAGGGGGCCCCAGCATTTT. It encodes CASSEVRDRGPQHF.

This sequence joins TRBV5-8 and TRBJ1-4; 11 bases agree with TRBD1. The ends lost 3 bases at V and 4 bases at J; junction bases unmatched: 8. The germline gives CDR1 SGHTS, CDR2 YDEGEE. This CDR3 comprises 17 residues. This chain's CDR3 is CASSYRTGGFSNEKLFF. In nucleotides, the CDR3 is TGTGCCAGCAGCTACCGGACAGGGGGCTTTAGTAATGAAAAACTGTTTTTT.

J is TRBJ2-3 and V is TRBV6-5; 12 bases agree with TRBD2. This CDR3 is built from 15 residues. Germline lookup yields CDR1 MNHEY and CDR2 SVGAGI. The J segment lost 3 bases and the V segment lost 6 bases, leaving 4 bases of the junction unmatched. CDR3 in amino acids: CASSGLAGRTDTQYF. The CDR3 coding sequence is TGTGCCAGCAGCGGACTAGCGGGACGAACAGATACGCAGTATTTT.

V gene TRBV19 combines with J gene TRBJ1-1; perhaps TRBD1 as D (5 bases). Germline CDR1 LNHDA, CDR2 SQIVND (reference sequence). V lost 7 bases, J lost 0 bases, and 12 bases lay in between. The CDR3 covers 14 residues. The CDR3 bases are TGTGCCAGTAAAGGGGCTACGCTGAACACTGAAGCTTTCTTT. Its translation is CASKGATLNTEAFF.

CDR3 DNA sequence: TGTGCCACCAGCAGAGACGGGACAGGTTTGCAGCCCCAGCATTTT. Its protein product is CATSRDGTGLQPQHF. The J gene is TRBJ1-5, the V gene TRBV15; 8 nucleotides align to TRBD1. Germline CDR1 and CDR2: LNHNV and YYDKDF (reference sequence). The V segment lost 0 bases and the J segment 7 bases; nucleotides outside the gene matches: 5. The CDR3 consists of 15 residues.

CDR3 DNA: TGCAGTGTACTACTGAATTCACCCCTCCACTTT. Its translation is CSVLLNSPLHF. The genes are TRBV20-1 and TRBJ1-6; D gene unclear. CDR3 length: 11 residues. The germline V and J ends were trimmed by 7 bases and 7 bases, with 8 bases remaining between them. The germline gives CDR1 DFQATT, CDR2 SNEGSKA (reference sequence).

This clone was detected once. V and J are TRBV9 and TRBJ1-2; 7 bases match TRBD1. Germline CDR1 is SGDLS and CDR2 is YYNGEE. The J segment lost 6 bases and the V segment lost 0 bases, leaving 5 bases of the junction unmatched. This CDR3 has 14 residues. CDR3: CASSVDQGEHGYTF. The CDR3 DNA is TGTGCCAGCAGCGTAGACCAGGGGGAACATGGCTACACCTTC.

The chain couples TRBV13 to TRBJ1-2; D might be TRBD1 (6 bases). Trimming removed 2 bases from V and 8 bases from J, with 18 bases in between. This CDR3 has 15 amino acids. The germline gives CDR1 PRHDT, CDR2 FYEKMQ (reference sequence). The CDR3 protein is CASSLLSQGGRGYTF. The CDR3 DNA follows: TGTGCCAGCAGCTTACTCTCACAGGGTGGTAGGGGCTACACCTTC.

V gene TRBV3-1 (or the pseudogene TRBV3-2) combines with J gene TRBJ2-5; the D gene is possibly TRBD1 (5 bases). V was trimmed by 0 bases and J by 6 bases, leaving 11 bases between them. The CDR3 length is 14 residues. CDR1 and CDR2 from the germline V gene are LGHDT and YNNKEL (reference sequence). CDR3 residues: CASSQDQTAKTQYF. The CDR3 DNA reads TGTGCCAGCAGCCAAGATCAGACAGCAAAGACCCAGTACTTC.

This clone has a single count. This chain uses TRBV19 with TRBJ1-6, with TRBD1 matching over 7 bases. CDR3 length: 16 amino acids. The germline gives CDR1 LNHDA, CDR2 SQIVND (reference sequence). The ends lost 4 bases at V and 6 bases at J; junction bases unmatched: 9. The DNA for the CDR3 is TGTGCCAGTAGTAGCACGCCGGGACAGATTAATTCACCCCTCCACTTT. Protein sequence: CASSSTPGQINSPLHF.

This chain uses TRBV6-6 with TRBJ1-6, with D perhaps TRBD1 (6 bases). The V end lost 11 bases, the J end lost 6 bases, and 14 bases lay between the germline ends. The CDR3 sequence is 13 residues long. Germline V CDR1 and CDR2: MNHNY, SVGAGI (reference sequence). The CDR3 is CAGGGGVNSPLHF. Written as DNA, the CDR3 is TGTGCCGGGGGGGGCGGGGTTAATTCACCCCTCCACTTT.

The chain carries TRBV30 and TRBJ2-7; D perhaps matches TRBD2 (6 bases). The CDR3 has 13 residues. With 3 bases removed from V and 6 bases from J, the gap between germline ends came to 15 bases. Germline CDR1 reads GTSNPN; CDR2 reads SVGIG (reference sequence). The CDR3, as DNA: TGTGCCTGGAGACGACTAGGTAGGGGCGAGCAGTACTTC. Its protein is CAWRRLGRGEQYF.

This clone has only one observation. V and J are TRBV6-5 and TRBJ1-2; the D gene is possibly TRBD1 (5 bases). The length of the CDR3 is 13 residues. Trimming stripped 0 bases from V and 6 bases from J, with 8 bases between. Germline V CDR1 and CDR2: MNHEY, SVGAGI. The CDR3 coding sequence is TGTGCCAGCAGTTACTCGCGGGGGGATGGCTACACCTTC. Its protein product is CASSYSRGDGYTF.

The J gene is TRBJ2-1, the V gene TRBV30; tentative D call: TRBD2 (5 bases). CDR3 length: 12 amino acids. With 4 bases removed from V and 8 bases from J, the gap between germline ends came to 12 bases. Germline V CDR1 and CDR2: GTSNPN, SVGIG (reference sequence). In DNA form, the CDR3 reads TGTGCCTGGATGGGAACCGGGGATGAGCAGTTCTTC. Its protein is CAWMGTGDEQFF.

V and J are TRBV19 and TRBJ2-5; possible D gene TRBD1, 7 bases. There are 15 residues in the CDR3. The germline gives CDR1 LNHDA, CDR2 SQIVND (reference sequence). V dropped 5 bases and J dropped 5 bases, with 18 bases sitting between them. The CDR3 DNA reads TGTGCCAGTAGTCAAAACAGGGGCCGGGAGGAGACCCAGTACTTC. This translates into CASSQNRGREETQYF.

The chain uses TRBV5-5 and TRBJ2-7; a possible D gene is TRBD2 (6 bases). The germline CDR1 and CDR2 sequences are SGHKS and YYEKEE (reference sequence). The CDR3 runs 17 residues. The V end was cut by 4 bases, the J end by 2 bases, with 22 bases between. CDR3 sequence: CASSQSPAWGGTYEQYF. The CDR3 DNA sequence: TGTGCCAGCAGCCAGTCACCTGCCTGGGGCGGGACCTACGAGCAGTACTTC.

CDR3 region: CASSRASGARSNEQFF. The CDR3 coding sequence is TGTGCCAGCAGCCGGGCCAGCGGGGCGCGGTCCAATGAGCAGTTCTTC. The chain employs TRBV28 and TRBJ2-1; 7 bases are shared with TRBD2. V dropped 6 bases and J dropped 6; count of bases not matched to a gene: 14. The CDR3 spans 16 residues. Per the germline V gene, CDR1 is MDHEN and CDR2 is SYDVKM.

Only one count was recorded for this clone. The chain employs TRBV10-1 and TRBJ2-2, with a weak D call TRBD2 (6 bases). This CDR3 is 14 amino acids long. Germline CDR1 is WNHNN and CDR2 is SYGVQD (reference sequence). With 8 bases removed from V and 1 base from J, the gap between germline ends came to 11 bases. CDR3 in DNA: TGCGCCAGCCGTGGCGGGGAGAACACCGGGGAGCTGTTTTTT. Translation gives CASRGGENTGELFF.

The chain couples TRBV6-4 to TRBJ2-1; 8 bases agree with TRBD2. This CDR3 comprises 18 residues. V dropped 2 bases and J dropped 0; count of bases not matched to a gene: 9. The germline V gene encodes CDR1 MRHNA and CDR2 SNTAGT. CDR3 nucleotides: TGTGCCAGCAGTGACGCGTCCCCCGGGACTAGCTCCTACAATGAGCAGTTCTTC. This sequence encodes CASSDASPGTSSYNEQFF.